One and the same sample provided the 32 T cell receptor beta chains below, sequenced in a study of response to subunit inactivated influenza vaccine. TCRdb fed the RT-PCR reads into MiXCR, producing one record per CDR3 protein. The sample consists of hundreds of thousands of distinct CDR3 sequences, 15% to 17% of them appearing once. The sample in question was PBMCs from blood, obtained approximately 12 days after vaccination. Source of these receptors: a middle-aged man who received an inactivated influenza vaccine.

This clonotype was detected a few times. This rearrangement joins TRBV11-1 to TRBJ2-3; weak D call: TRBD2 (6 bases). CDR1 is SGHAT, CDR2 FQDESV, per germline (reference sequence). The CDR3 extends over 18 amino acids. The V end was cut by 3 bases, the J end by 0 bases, with 19 bases between. DNA of the CDR3: TGTGCCAGCAGCTTGGAGGGAGAACGGGACGCTAGCACAGATACGCAGTATTTT. Translated: CASSLEGERDASTDTQYF.

The CDR3, as DNA: TGCGCCAGCAGTTCGGCAGGGGATGGCTACACCTTC. It translates to CASSSAGDGYTF. This chain uses TRBV5-1 with TRBJ1-2, with D tentatively TRBD1 (6 bases). Germline loops: CDR1 SGHRS, CDR2 YFSETQ. The CDR3 has 12 amino acids. V was clipped by 5 bases and J by 6 bases, with 11 bases between them.

This chain joins TRBV9 and TRBJ2-5; TRBD2 aligns across 9 bases. Germline V gene data show CDR1 as SGDLS and CDR2 as YYNGEE. With 3 bases clipped from V and 2 bases from J, the junction kept 11 bases outside the gene matches. The length of the CDR3 is 17 residues. The CDR3 sequence is CASSASGASGVQETQYF. CDR3 coding DNA: TGTGCCAGCAGCGCCAGTGGGGCTAGCGGGGTACAAGAGACCCAGTACTTC.

This clonotype was counted a few times. V gene TRBV7-9 combines with J gene TRBJ2-7, with no clear D. Trimming took off 2 bases at V and 2 bases at J, with 13 bases between the two ends. This CDR3 spans 15 amino acids. CDR1 is SEHNR and CDR2 is FQNEAQ in the germline V gene (reference sequence). Here the CDR3 reads CASSLSRSSTYEQYF. CDR3 DNA sequence: TGTGCCAGCAGCTTATCGCGGTCCTCAACCTACGAGCAGTACTTC.

The count of this clonotype is one. The chain is built from TRBV7-6 and TRBJ2-1; 8 nucleotides line up with TRBD2. V was clipped by 4 bases and J by 9 bases; unmatched bases: 8. Germline-derived CDR1 and CDR2 are SGHVS and FNYEAQ. There are 14 residues in the CDR3. The CDR3 DNA reads as TGTGCCAGCAGCTCGGCTCTACGGGGGGGTGAGCAGTTCTTC. It codes for CASSSALRGGEQFF.

This clonotype was counted a few times. The gene calls are TRBV12-5 and TRBJ2-1; the D gene is possibly TRBD1 (6 bases). V lost 6 bases and J lost 0, with 12 bases in between. Germline assignment: CDR1 LGHNT and CDR2 FRNRAP. This CDR3 comprises 15 residues. This CDR3 reads CASGAGVGSYNEQFF. The CDR3 DNA follows: TGTGCTAGTGGGGCAGGGGTAGGCTCCTACAATGAGCAGTTCTTC.

The chain carries TRBV18 and TRBJ1-4; D is unresolved. Germline CDR1 reads KGHSH; CDR2 reads LQKENI. The V and J ends lost 4 bases and 0 bases respectively, with 6 bases between them. This CDR3 has 14 amino acids. CDR3 nucleotide sequence: TGTGCCAGCTCACGCTTTGCAACTAATGAAAAACTGTTTTTT. Translated, it gives CASSRFATNEKLFF.

This clonotype was picked up a small number of times. The chain recombines TRBV7-2 with TRBJ2-1; 7 bases align to TRBD2. Trimming at V came to 2 bases and at J to 3 bases, leaving 4 bases not matched to a gene. The CDR3 is made up of 15 amino acids. Per germline, CDR1 SGHTA and CDR2 FQGNSA. The DNA for the CDR3 is TGTGCCAGCAGCTTACTGCGGGGGATCTACAATGAGCAGTTCTTC. Encoded protein: CASSLLRGIYNEQFF.

The J gene is TRBJ2-5, the V gene TRBV7-9; the D gene is possibly TRBD2 (5 bases). This CDR3 contains 15 residues. V lost 5 bases to trimming and J lost 5 bases, with 18 bases between them. Germline CDR1 reads SEHNR; CDR2 reads FQNEAQ (reference sequence). The CDR3 region has the DNA TGTGCCAGCAGCAGTGTACGTCCGGGCGGGGAGACCCAGTACTTC. Its translation is CASSSVRPGGETQYF.

This chain connects TRBV7-2 to TRBJ2-7; 10 bases align to TRBD2. Unmatched junction bases numbered 6, after V lost 1 base and J lost 6 bases. CDR1 SGHTA and CDR2 FQGNSA come from the germline V gene. The CDR3 runs to 15 residues. DNA of the CDR3: TGTGCCAGCAGCTTAGTCAGCGGGGGGGCTGGCGAGCAGTACTTC. Translation gives CASSLVSGGAGEQYF.

The J gene is TRBJ2-3, the V gene TRBV7-2; 9 nucleotides align to TRBD2. The CDR3 is 17 amino acids. Germline CDR1 and CDR2: SGHTA and FQGNSA. The V and J ends lost 4 bases and 3 bases, in that order; junction bases with no gene match: 11. The CDR3 sequence is CASSSLAGAPGTDTQYF. CDR3 bases: TGTGCCAGCAGCTCATTAGCGGGAGCCCCCGGGACAGATACGCAGTATTTT. The whole variable domain, remainder taken from reference TRBV7-2 and TRBJ2-3, is GAGVSQSPSNKVTEKGKDVELRCDPISGHTALYWYRQSLGQGLEFLIYFQGNSAPDKSGLPSDRFSAERTGGSVSTLTIQRTQQEDSAVYLCASSSLAGAPGTDTQYFGPGTRLTVL.

J is TRBJ2-7 and V is TRBV5-1; D might be TRBD1 (5 bases). The ends were cut back, 0 bases at V and 3 bases at J, with 22 bases in the middle. Germline CDR1 SGHRS, CDR2 YFSETQ. The CDR3 extends over 18 amino acids. DNA for the CDR3: TGCGCCAGCAGCTTGGGGTTATCCAAGACAACAGGATTCTACGAGCAGTACTTC. This sequence encodes CASSLGLSKTTGFYEQYF.

The CDR3 loop reads CASSQDMGVPYEQYF. In DNA, the CDR3 is TGCGCCAGCAGCCAAGATATGGGGGTTCCCTACGAGCAGTACTTC. V is TRBV4-3 and J is TRBJ2-7; TRBD1 or TRBD2 may be the D gene (5 bases each). Germline V gives CDR1 LGHNA, CDR2 YSLEER. This CDR3 has 15 amino acids. V was clipped by 0 bases and J by 2 bases, with 11 bases between them.

This clonotype has more than one count but fewer than ten. The chain has TRBV5-6 and TRBJ2-3; 9 positions agree with TRBD2. With V trimmed by 0 bases and J by 3 bases, 5 bases remained unmatched. CDR3 length: 16 amino acids. Germline-derived CDR1 and CDR2 are SGHDT and YYEEEE. The CDR3 sequence: CASSLDGLAQTDTQYF. The CDR3 DNA follows: TGTGCCAGCAGCTTGGACGGACTAGCGCAAACAGATACGCAGTATTTT.

This clonotype was found a few times. This chain connects TRBV6-5 to TRBJ1-6, with TRBD1 as a possible D gene (5 bases). The CDR3 runs 16 residues. The germline V and J ends were trimmed by 0 bases and 10 bases, with 16 bases remaining between them. CDR1 and CDR2 from the germline V gene are MNHEY and SVGAGI. In DNA form, the CDR3 reads TGTGCCAGCAGTTACTCGAGCCAGGGTATAGGATCACCCCTCCACTTT. Protein: CASSYSSQGIGSPLHF.

The J gene is TRBJ2-1, the V gene TRBV24-1, with a weak D call TRBD1 (6 bases). The CDR3 is made up of 16 amino acids. V gave up 3 bases and J gave up 0 bases, with 11 bases separating them. The germline V gene encodes CDR1 KGHDR and CDR2 SFDVKD. The CDR3 sequence is CATSDAGTTSYNEQFF. The DNA of the CDR3 is TGTGCCACCAGTGATGCCGGGACAACCTCCTACAATGAGCAGTTCTTC.

CDR3 in DNA: TGTGCCAGCAGTTTAAAGGGGGGGGCGGCCCAGCATTTT. Translated, it gives CASSLKGGAAQHF. The rearrangement joins TRBV12-3 or TRBV12-4 to TRBJ1-5; tentative D call: TRBD1 (6 bases). V was cut by 2 bases and J by 11 bases, with 13 bases left in between. The CDR3 is 13 amino acids.

This clonotype came up many times. The CDR3 coding sequence is TGTGCCAGCAGCTTATACGGCGGGATCTCCTACAATGAGCAGTTCTTC. Its translation: CASSLYGGISYNEQFF. The J gene is TRBJ2-1, the V gene TRBV7-2, with TRBD2 as a possible D gene (6 bases). This CDR3 is 16 amino acids long. Germline assignment: CDR1 SGHTA and CDR2 FQGNSA. Trimming took 2 bases from V and 0 from J, leaving 11 bases between them.

The chain has TRBV7-2 and TRBJ1-1; D gene unclear. The CDR3 has 15 residues. Germline CDR1 and CDR2: SGHTA and FQGNSA. V lost 2 bases to trimming and J lost 0 bases, with 10 bases between them. The DNA of the CDR3 is TGTGCCAGCAGCTTAAATGCCGGTCTGAACACTGAAGCTTTCTTT. Its translation is CASSLNAGLNTEAFF.

This clonotype was detected only a few times. The V gene is TRBV9, the J gene TRBJ2-5, with D possibly matching TRBD2 (6 bases). The CDR3 loop spans 15 amino acids. Trimming cost V 4 bases and J 5 bases, with 18 bases left between them. The V gene's germline CDR1 is SGDLS and CDR2 YYNGEE. This CDR3 is CASSIRDSGRETQYF. The CDR3 bases are TGTGCCAGCAGCATCCGGGACTCAGGGCGTGAGACCCAGTACTTC. The full variable domain, in which reference TRBV9 and TRBJ2-5 provide the parts outside the CDR3, is DSGVTQTPKHLITATGQRVTLRCSPRSGDLSVYWYQQSLDQGLQFLIQYYNGEERAKGNILERFSAQQFPDLHSELNLSSLELGDSALYFCASSIRDSGRETQYFGPGTRLLVL.

Ten or more counts support this clonotype. The CDR3 bases are TGTGCCAGCAGCAGCTCTTTGGCTTACGAGCAGTACTTC. Protein sequence: CASSSSLAYEQYF. The rearrangement links TRBV11-2 to TRBJ2-7, with no clear D. There are 13 residues in the CDR3. V lost 5 bases and J 4 bases, leaving 12 bases between the germline ends. Germline CDR1 and CDR2: SGHAT and FQNNGV.

A few counts support this clonotype. V usage is TRBV6-1 and J usage is TRBJ2-3; D not resolved. The germline V gene encodes CDR1 MNHNS and CDR2 SASEGT. The CDR3 runs to 12 residues. Trimming pared 3 bases from V and 5 bases from J, leaving 6 bases between. The CDR3 DNA sequence: TGTGCCAGCAGTGATCCGGGAGATACGCAGTATTTT. This gives the protein CASSDPGDTQYF.

V is TRBV20-1 and J is TRBJ2-3; 8 nucleotides align to TRBD2. Germline CDR1 is DFQATT and CDR2 is SNEGSKA (reference sequence). Trimming removed 3 bases from V and 3 bases from J; junction bases left unmatched: 8. The CDR3 loop spans 15 amino acids. The CDR3 nucleotides read TGCAGTGCTAGCGGGGGGGCAGAAGGAACAGATACGCAGTATTTT. It yields the protein CSASGGAEGTDTQYF.

This clonotype appeared many times. This chain joins TRBV2 and TRBJ2-7; 8 bases fit TRBD2. This CDR3 is built from 14 residues. The junction had 7 bases not matched to a gene; V was cut back by 4 bases and J by 5 bases. Germline V lookup: CDR1 SNHLY, CDR2 FYNNEI. Here the CDR3 DNA reads TGTGCCAGCAGTGGAGGGACTAGAGTAAACGAGCAGTACTTC. This encodes CASSGGTRVNEQYF.

This clonotype was seen a handful of times. J is TRBJ2-7 and V is TRBV6-1, with 8 bases that match TRBD2. In germline, CDR1 is MNHNS, CDR2 SASEGT. The CDR3 sequence is 14 residues long. J lost 5 bases, V lost 6 bases, and 9 bases had no gene match. In nucleotides, the CDR3 is TGTGCCAGCAGACGGGAGCGGGAGAAAGACGAGCAGTACTTC. This translates into CASRREREKDEQYF.

The gene calls are TRBV27 and TRBJ2-3; D unresolved. Germline V gene data show CDR1 as MNHEY and CDR2 as SMNVEV (reference sequence). The V end lost 6 bases, the J end lost 0 bases, and 13 bases lay between the germline ends. The length of the CDR3 is 15 residues. In DNA, the CDR3 is TGTGCCAGCAGATATGGGTATGCTAGCACAGATACGCAGTATTTT. It codes for CASRYGYASTDTQYF.

The chain uses TRBV7-9 and TRBJ1-5; D might be TRBD1 (5 bases). CDR3 size: 15 residues. The V gene's germline CDR1 is SEHNR and CDR2 FQNEAQ (reference sequence). Trimming took off 1 base at V and 4 bases at J, with 11 bases between the two ends. The CDR3 here is CASSLGGDGNQPQHF. The CDR3 DNA follows: TGTGCCAGCAGCTTAGGGGGGGATGGGAATCAGCCCCAGCATTTT.

V usage is TRBV12-3 or TRBV12-4 and J usage is TRBJ2-5, with 8 nucleotides matching TRBD1. The CDR3 is 14 amino acids. With 3 bases clipped from V and 8 bases from J, the junction kept 8 bases outside the gene matches. CDR3 DNA sequence: TGTGCCAGCAGTTTGAGGACAGGGAGGACCACCCAGTACTTC. Residues: CASSLRTGRTTQYF.

This clonotype came up once. V is TRBV5-6 and J is TRBJ2-7; 7 bases match TRBD2. The V segment lost 8 bases and the J segment 0 bases; nucleotides outside the gene matches: 8. Germline V lookup: CDR1 SGHDT, CDR2 YYEEEE. There are 14 residues in the CDR3. The DNA for the CDR3 is TGTGCCAGGGGCTCGGGACTATTCTCCTACGAGCAGTACTTC. Protein: CARGSGLFSYEQYF.

This clonotype was seen repeatedly, ten times or more. The rearrangement joins TRBV18 to TRBJ2-1; D is ambiguous. The germline V and J ends were trimmed by 1 base and 7 bases, with 5 bases remaining between them. CDR1 KGHSH and CDR2 LQKENI come from the germline V gene. The CDR3 totals 12 residues. Here the CDR3 DNA reads TGTGCCAGCTCACCACGGAATAATGAGCAGTTCTTC. It specifies CASSPRNNEQFF.

This chain uses TRBV20-1 with TRBJ2-1, with 13 nucleotides matching TRBD2. Germline V lookup: CDR1 DFQATT, CDR2 SNEGSKA (reference sequence). The CDR3 is 16 amino acids. With V trimmed by 5 bases and J by 1 base, 5 bases remained unmatched. CDR3 nucleotides: TGCAGTGCTCGGACTAGCGGGAGCGAATCCTACAATGAGCAGTTCTTC. Its protein product is CSARTSGSESYNEQFF.

CDR3 in amino acids: CASTIKVTEQFF. CDR3 in DNA: TGTGCCAGCACCATTAAGGTGACTGAGCAGTTCTTC. The chain joins TRBV12-3 or TRBV12-4 to TRBJ2-1; D not certain. V shed 7 bases and J shed 9 bases, with 13 bases lying between them. The length of the CDR3 is 12 residues.